One sample yielded the 11 T cell receptor beta chains listed below, sequenced in a study of blood T cell repertoires in COVID-19. Profiled with immunoSEQ multiplex PCR; TCRdb holds only in-frame clones, not every one. The sample includes 250,000 to 350,000 clones, around 89% of them seen just once. What was sequenced was peripheral blood. Source of these receptors: a woman aged 50 to 65 with COVID-19, enrolled during active disease.

The chain has TRBV5-1 and TRBJ2-5, with D perhaps matching TRBD1 (5 bases). Germline V gives CDR1 SGHRS, CDR2 YFSETQ. V dropped 2 bases and J dropped 2 bases, with 10 bases sitting between them. The CDR3 runs to 14 residues. This chain's CDR3 is CASSLNPGQETQYF. The DNA for the CDR3 is TGCGCCAGCAGCTTAAACCCAGGGCAAGAGACCCAGTACTTC.

This clone came up a few times. The chain uses TRBV6-6 and TRBJ2-1; 13 nucleotides line up with TRBD2. The trim removed 6 bases at V and 9 bases at J, leaving 11 bases unmatched. The CDR3 loop spans 16 amino acids. From germline, CDR1 is MNHNY and CDR2 SVGAGI (reference sequence). CDR3 sequence (DNA): TGTGCCAGCAGGGACGAAATGACTAGCGGGAGGACTGAGCAGTTCTTC. It translates to CASRDEMTSGRTEQFF.

The chain couples TRBV6-7 to TRBJ1-5; no definite D call. TRBV6-7 counts as an open reading frame of uncertain function. V shed 7 bases and J shed 6 bases, with 19 bases lying between them. The CDR3 extends over 15 amino acids. The CDR3 DNA sequence: TGTGCCAGCACTTATAAGGTCCCTTCGGGTCAGCCCCAGCATTTT. Its translation: CASTYKVPSGQPQHF.

The chain combines TRBV29-1 with TRBJ2-7; D may be TRBD2 (6 bases). Trimming removed 4 bases from V and 4 bases from J, with 14 bases in between. CDR1 is SQVTM and CDR2 is ANQGSEA in the germline V gene. The CDR3 runs to 13 residues. The CDR3 loop reads CSVALGSGYEQYF. CDR3 coding DNA: TGCAGCGTTGCTTTGGGTAGCGGATACGAGCAGTACTTC.

The rearrangement uses TRBV6-6 and TRBJ1-1, with 9 bases lining up with TRBD1. The J segment lost 5 bases and the V segment lost 5 bases, leaving 6 bases of the junction unmatched. Per germline, CDR1 MNHNY and CDR2 SVGAGI (reference sequence). The length of the CDR3 is 14 residues. CDR3 nucleotide sequence: TGTGCCAGCAGTCACGGGACAGGGAAAACTGAAGCTTTCTTT. Its protein is CASSHGTGKTEAFF.

In the case of this clone: Other DNA sequences in the sample encode the same CDR3. The chain joins TRBV6-5 to TRBJ2-1; no reliable D call. This CDR3 has 11 residues. The V end was cut by 6 bases, the J end by 5 bases, with 5 bases between. Looked up from germline, CDR1 is MNHEY and CDR2 is SVGAGI. CDR3 sequence: CASSRDNEQFF. CDR3 in DNA: TGTGCCAGCAGCCGGGACAATGAGCAGTTCTTC.

The CDR3 DNA is TGTGCCAGCGCCCGGGACAGGGAAAACATTCAGTACTTC. Its translation is CASARDRENIQYF. This chain connects TRBV6-5 to TRBJ2-4, with TRBD1 matching 9 bases. V was pared by 8 bases and J by 5 bases, with 4 bases of the junction left unmatched. This CDR3 contains 13 residues. The germline gives CDR1 MNHEY, CDR2 SVGAGI.

The chain is built from TRBV29-1 and TRBJ2-3; 10 positions match TRBD1. Looked up from germline, CDR1 is SQVTM and CDR2 is ANQGSEA. With 4 bases clipped from V and 2 bases from J, the junction kept 12 bases outside the gene matches. The CDR3 sequence is 17 residues long. The chain's CDR3 is CSVVRVGDRGFTDTQYF. CDR3 sequence (DNA): TGCAGCGTTGTTCGTGTAGGGGACAGGGGATTCACAGATACGCAGTATTTT.

The chain joins TRBV13 to TRBJ2-4, with D possibly TRBD2 on 5 matching bases. Germline CDR1 PRHDT, CDR2 FYEKMQ (reference sequence). CDR3 length equals 16 residues. V dropped 5 bases and J dropped 6 bases, with 20 bases sitting between them. Here the CDR3 DNA reads TGTGCCAGCAGCCCTTCCGGGGAGCCTACCCTAAACATTCAGTACTTC. Translated: CASSPSGEPTLNIQYF.

This chain joins TRBV20-1 and TRBJ2-3, with D unresolved. Deletions cut 0 bases from V and 11 bases from J, with 9 bases between. CDR1 and CDR2 (germline): DFQATT, SNEGSKA (reference sequence). The CDR3 extends over 11 amino acids. The CDR3 protein is CSAREGEMQYF. The CDR3 DNA reads TGCAGTGCTAGAGAGGGCGAGATGCAGTATTTT.

J is TRBJ2-7 and V is TRBV7-9; possibly TRBD2 for D (6 bases). Germline CDR1 is SEHNR and CDR2 is FQNEAQ (reference sequence). The CDR3 consists of 19 residues. Trimming took 0 bases from V and 2 from J, leaving 23 bases between them. CDR3 DNA sequence: TGTGCCAGCAGCTTAGCGAGTAGCGGACCCTCAATGCACGCCTACGAGCAGTACTTC. Its translation: CASSLASSGPSMHAYEQYF.